These 27 T cell receptor beta chains were sequenced from one sample in a study of technical replicates of blood from several donors. TCRdb's table, derived via immunoSEQ multiplex PCR, lists solely in-frame clones and lacks some. This sample has more than 65,000 clones, with roughly nine tenths found just once. Material for sequencing was T cells isolated from PBMCs. All receptors derive from a human donor in good health. Some clones in this sample may be carry-over from other donors' samples.

CDR3 in DNA: TGTGCCAGCAGCGGTGGACAGGGGAACTATGGCTACACCTTC. This sequence encodes CASSGGQGNYGYTF. The chain carries TRBV9 and TRBJ1-2; 9 bases line up with TRBD1. Germline lookup yields CDR1 SGDLS and CDR2 YYNGEE. The CDR3 is 14 amino acids. V dropped 3 bases and J dropped 2; count of bases not matched to a gene: 2. The variable domain in full, with the rest retrieved from reference TRBV9 and TRBJ1-2, is DSGVTQTPKHLITATGQRVTLRCSPRSGDLSVYWYQQSLDQGLQFLIQYYNGEERAKGNILERFSAQQFPDLHSELNLSSLELGDSALYFCASSGGQGNYGYTFGSGTRLTVV.

V gene TRBV28 combines with J gene TRBJ2-3; D is perhaps TRBD2 (6 bases). The V and J ends lost 4 bases and 2 bases respectively, with 16 bases between them. The CDR3 loop spans 16 amino acids. CDR1 is MDHEN and CDR2 is SYDVKM in the germline V gene. The CDR3 sequence is CASSSRGESPTDTQYF. For the CDR3, the DNA is TGTGCCAGCAGTTCCCGCGGGGAGTCGCCCACAGATACGCAGTATTTT.

V is TRBV9 and J is TRBJ2-2; 8 nucleotides align to TRBD2. V gave up 4 bases and J gave up 5 bases; unmatched junction bases: 7. The CDR3 covers 15 residues. Germline V lookup: CDR1 SGDLS, CDR2 YYNGEE. In DNA form, the CDR3 reads TGTGCCAGCAGCCCGGTAGCGGGGAATACCGGGGAGCTGTTTTTT. Protein product: CASSPVAGNTGELFF.

The chain employs TRBV4-1 and TRBJ1-2, with 10 bases matching TRBD1. There are 15 residues in the CDR3. CDR1 MGHRA and CDR2 YSYEKL come from the germline V gene. Trimming took 4 bases from V and 6 from J; bases not matched to a gene: 8. The CDR3 sequence: CASSREPGTGDGYTF. For the CDR3, the DNA is TGCGCCAGCAGCCGAGAACCCGGGACAGGGGATGGCTACACCTTC.

The rearrangement links TRBV19 to TRBJ1-5; perhaps TRBD1 as D (5 bases). The CDR3 is 14 residues long. Germline assignment: CDR1 LNHDA and CDR2 SQIVND (reference sequence). V was shortened by 4 bases and J by 4 bases, with 11 bases between the two germline ends. The CDR3 sequence is CASSSRVGNQPQHF. In DNA form, the CDR3 reads TGTGCCAGTAGTAGCAGGGTGGGGAATCAGCCCCAGCATTTT.

The chain recombines TRBV28 with TRBJ2-7, with D tentatively TRBD1 (6 bases). CDR3 size: 15 residues. The V end lost 3 bases, the J end lost 1 base, and 13 bases lay between the germline ends. Germline values: CDR1 MDHEN, CDR2 SYDVKM. The CDR3 region is CASSFPAGESYEQYF. The CDR3 DNA reads TGTGCCAGCAGTTTCCCTGCAGGGGAATCCTACGAGCAGTACTTC. Full variable domain (outside the CDR3, taken from reference TRBV28 and TRBJ2-7): DVKVTQSSRYLVKRTGEKVFLECVQDMDHENMFWYRQDPGLGLRLIYFSYDVKMKEKGDIPEGYSVSREKKERFSLILESASTNQTSMYLCASSFPAGESYEQYFGPGTRLTVT.

CDR3 region: CASKGGVTGELFF. In nucleotides, the CDR3 is TGTGCCAGCAAAGGCGGAGTCACCGGGGAGCTGTTTTTT. V and J are TRBV2 and TRBJ2-2, with D hard to call. The CDR3 covers 13 residues. V was cut by 7 bases and J by 4 bases, with 10 bases left in between. Germline values: CDR1 SNHLY, CDR2 FYNNEI.

This chain links TRBV6-1 with TRBJ1-2; tentatively, D is TRBD1 (5 bases). Trimming took off 2 bases at V and 4 bases at J, with 17 bases between the two ends. This CDR3 has 16 residues. CDR1 and CDR2 (germline): MNHNS, SASEGT. The DNA for the CDR3 is TGTGCCAGCAGTGAACCCCTACAGGCATTCGTCTATGGCTACACCTTC. Amino acid sequence: CASSEPLQAFVYGYTF.

This clone occurred once. The chain recombines TRBV18 with TRBJ2-2; maybe TRBD2 (5 bases). V shed 3 bases and J shed 6 bases, with 17 bases lying between them. The CDR3 runs to 16 residues. CDR1 and CDR2 from the germline V gene are KGHSH and LQKENI. For the CDR3, the DNA is TGTGCCAGCTCACCTCGAGATCGCTGGCGGGCCGGGGAGCTGTTTTTT. Residues: CASSPRDRWRAGELFF.

This chain joins TRBV6-6 and TRBJ1-1; 9 nucleotides line up with TRBD1. Germline CDR1 reads MNHNY; CDR2 reads SVGAGI (reference sequence). The CDR3 consists of 12 residues. With 10 bases clipped from V and 6 bases from J, the junction kept 6 bases outside the gene matches. The CDR3 spells CATDRGMSEAFF. CDR3 nucleotides: TGTGCCACCGACAGGGGGATGTCTGAAGCTTTCTTT.

The chain carries TRBV2 and TRBJ1-6, with D hard to call. The germline V gene has CDR1 SNHLY and CDR2 FYNNEI. V dropped 3 bases and J dropped 6 bases, with 9 bases sitting between them. This CDR3 has 14 residues. The CDR3 sequence: CASSDGEGNSPLHF. CDR3 nucleotide sequence: TGTGCCAGCAGTGACGGGGAGGGTAATTCACCCCTCCACTTT.

The chain uses TRBV6-6 and TRBJ2-7; 9 bases line up with TRBD1. This CDR3 has 16 amino acids. With V trimmed by 2 bases and J by 3 bases, 8 bases remained unmatched. Looked up from germline, CDR1 is MNHNY and CDR2 is SVGAGI (reference sequence). Written as DNA, the CDR3 is TGTGCCAGCAGTTACGGCCGGGACAGGGATCGCTACGAGCAGTACTTC. It encodes CASSYGRDRDRYEQYF.

On this clone: The germline gene is not matched at one end of the junction; a read error may be the cause. This sequence joins TRBV7-7 and TRBJ2-5, with D tentatively TRBD2 (6 bases). The CDR3 consists of 14 residues. Germline V lookup: CDR1 SSHAT, CDR2 FNYEAQ (reference sequence). The CDR3 nucleotides are TGTGCTAGCAGCTTCGACCTGGGGGGAGAGACCCAGTACTTC. Protein sequence: CASSFDLGGETQYF. Together with reference TRBV7-7 and TRBJ2-5, the CDR3 gives the full variable domain: GAGVSQSPRYKVTKRGQDVTLRCDPISSHATLYWYQQALGQGPEFLTYFNYEAQPDKSGLPSDRFSAERPEGSISTLTIQRTEQRDSAMYRCASSFDLGGETQYFGPGTRLLVL.

The chain joins TRBV10-2 to TRBJ2-1; TRBD2 matches 9 bases. V lost 5 bases to trimming and J lost 8 bases; unmatched junction nucleotides: 13. CDR3 length: 16 amino acids. Germline CDR1 WSHSY, CDR2 SAAADI. In DNA, the CDR3 is TGCGCCAGCAGTCGTCCAATAGCGGGAGTTAACGATGAGCAGTTCTTC. This encodes CASSRPIAGVNDEQFF.

The gene calls are TRBV2 and TRBJ1-6; possible D gene TRBD1, 6 bases. The ends were cut back, 4 bases at V and 7 bases at J, with 14 bases in the middle. Germline V gene data show CDR1 as SNHLY and CDR2 as FYNNEI. The length of the CDR3 is 15 residues. CDR3 nucleotides: TGTGCCAGCAGTGTAATGGACAGTCTAAATTCACCCCTCCACTTT. Translated: CASSVMDSLNSPLHF.

This chain joins TRBV10-2 and TRBJ1-1; 7 bases fit TRBD1. Trimming cost V 11 bases and J 5 bases; bases outside gene matches: 5. CDR1 is WSHSY and CDR2 is SAAADI in the germline V gene. The CDR3 extends over 11 amino acids. In DNA, the CDR3 is TGCGCCTCAGGGGGAGGAACTGAAGCTTTCTTT. It specifies CASGGGTEAFF.

The V gene is TRBV30, the J gene TRBJ1-2, with 8 bases aligning to TRBD1. V trimming: 0 bases; J trimming: 7 bases; junction bases outside the gene matches: 10. CDR3 length: 15 amino acids. Germline V gene sequence: CDR1 GTSNPN, CDR2 SVGIG (reference sequence). The CDR3 DNA reads TGTGCCTGGAGTGTTGTAGGGCAGGGGGCGTCTGGCTACACCTTC. It encodes CAWSVVGQGASGYTF.

The chain employs TRBV9 and TRBJ1-2; D unresolved. The germline gives CDR1 SGDLS, CDR2 YYNGEE. The CDR3 totals 14 residues. Trimming cost V 0 bases and J 1 base, with 7 bases left between them. This chain's CDR3 is CASSVGGGNYGYTF. The DNA of the CDR3 is TGTGCCAGCAGCGTAGGGGGAGGTAACTATGGCTACACCTTC.

This clone was detected a few times. This chain uses TRBV2 with TRBJ1-2; D not resolved. The CDR3 extends over 14 amino acids. CDR1 and CDR2 (germline): SNHLY, FYNNEI. Trimming stripped 4 bases from V and 3 bases from J, with 12 bases between. The CDR3, as DNA: TGTGCCAGCAGTGGGGCCAGGCAAGACTATGGCTACACCTTC. This codes for CASSGARQDYGYTF.

This clone occurred once. The V gene is TRBV19, the J gene TRBJ2-1, with 7 bases that match TRBD1. The V and J ends lost 4 bases and 6 bases, in that order; junction bases with no gene match: 6. The CDR3 runs to 14 residues. Germline assignment: CDR1 LNHDA and CDR2 SQIVND (reference sequence). The CDR3 bases are TGTGCCAGTAGTAAGGGGGCAACAGGCAATGAGCAGTTCTTC. Translated: CASSKGATGNEQFF.

This chain links TRBV4-1 with TRBJ1-1, with 10 bases lining up with TRBD1. This CDR3 comprises 14 residues. CDR1 is MGHRA and CDR2 is YSYEKL in the germline V gene. Trimming took 1 base from V and 6 from J; bases not matched to a gene: 2. The CDR3 here is CASSQVGQGPEAFF. The CDR3 DNA is TGCGCCAGCAGCCAAGTGGGACAGGGGCCTGAAGCTTTCTTT.

This clone was seen more than once but under ten times. The chain employs TRBV25-1 and TRBJ2-3; 7 nucleotides agree with TRBD1. J gave up 4 bases and V 6 bases, and 4 bases lay outside the gene matches. Germline CDR1 and CDR2: MGHDK and SYGVNS. This CDR3 is 13 amino acids long. The CDR3 DNA reads as TGTGCCAGCAGCTGGACAGGCGCAGATACGCAGTATTTT. Its translation: CASSWTGADTQYF.

This chain links TRBV7-2 with TRBJ2-5; 13 bases match TRBD2. Trimming cost V 5 bases and J 9 bases; bases outside gene matches: 6. Germline V gene data show CDR1 as SGHTA and CDR2 as FQGNSA. The CDR3 totals 14 residues. CDR3 in amino acids: CASSPPGLAGAQYF. The CDR3 coding sequence is TGTGCCAGCAGCCCCCCTGGACTAGCGGGGGCCCAGTACTTC.

The chain joins TRBV19 to TRBJ2-7; 10 positions agree with TRBD1. V shed 8 bases and J 3 bases; nucleotides not matched to a gene: 7. The germline gives CDR1 LNHDA, CDR2 SQIVND (reference sequence). This CDR3 spans 14 amino acids. The CDR3 loop is CASRTGTGDYEQYF. Written as DNA, the CDR3 is TGTGCCAGTCGAACCGGGACAGGGGACTACGAGCAGTACTTC. Full variable domain (remainder filled in from reference TRBV19 and TRBJ2-7): DGGITQSPKYLFRKEGQNVTLSCEQNLNHDAMYWYRQDPGQGLRLIYYSQIVNDFQKGDIAEGYSVSREKKESFPLTVTSAQKNPTAFYLCASRTGTGDYEQYFGPGTRLTVT.

The chain links TRBV2 to TRBJ1-2, with 9 bases that match TRBD1. The length of the CDR3 is 13 residues. V was pared by 7 bases and J by 7 bases, with 7 bases of the junction left unmatched. Per germline, CDR1 SNHLY and CDR2 FYNNEI. This CDR3 reads CASTLQGAGGYTF. CDR3 nucleotide sequence: TGTGCCAGCACCCTACAGGGGGCGGGTGGCTACACCTTC.

This chain uses TRBV28 with TRBJ1-1; D call uncertain. The germline CDR1 and CDR2 sequences are MDHEN and SYDVKM. V lost 8 bases and J 3 bases, leaving 7 bases between the germline ends. The length of the CDR3 is 11 residues. CDR3 DNA sequence: TGTGCCAGCGGCAGATACACTGAAGCTTTCTTT. Encoded protein: CASGRYTEAFF.

The V call is TRBV4-1, the J call TRBJ1-1; TRBD1 agrees at 9 bases. V shed 3 bases, J shed 6 bases, and the junction held 8 bases outside the gene matches. This CDR3 has 15 amino acids. Germline values: CDR1 MGHRA, CDR2 YSYEKL. The CDR3 region is CASSHSTGGASEAFF. The CDR3 DNA follows: TGCGCCAGCAGCCACAGCACAGGGGGCGCATCTGAAGCTTTCTTT.